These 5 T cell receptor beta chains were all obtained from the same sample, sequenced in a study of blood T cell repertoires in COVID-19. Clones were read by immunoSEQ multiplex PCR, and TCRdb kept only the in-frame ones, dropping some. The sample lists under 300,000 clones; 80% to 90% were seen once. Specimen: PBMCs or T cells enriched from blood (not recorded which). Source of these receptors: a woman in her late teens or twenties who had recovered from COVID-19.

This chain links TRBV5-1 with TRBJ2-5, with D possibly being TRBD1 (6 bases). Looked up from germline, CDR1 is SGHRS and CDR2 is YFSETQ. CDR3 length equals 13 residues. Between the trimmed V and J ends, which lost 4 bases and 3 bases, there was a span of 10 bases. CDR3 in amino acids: CASSPGVEETQYF. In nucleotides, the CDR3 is TGCGCCAGCAGCCCAGGGGTTGAAGAGACCCAGTACTTC.

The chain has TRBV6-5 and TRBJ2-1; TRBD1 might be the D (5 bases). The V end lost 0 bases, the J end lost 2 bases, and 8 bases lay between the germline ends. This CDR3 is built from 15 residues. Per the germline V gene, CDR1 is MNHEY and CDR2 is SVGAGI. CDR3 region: CASSYSSGPYNEQFF. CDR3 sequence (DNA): TGTGCCAGCAGTTACTCGTCAGGGCCCTACAATGAGCAGTTCTTC.

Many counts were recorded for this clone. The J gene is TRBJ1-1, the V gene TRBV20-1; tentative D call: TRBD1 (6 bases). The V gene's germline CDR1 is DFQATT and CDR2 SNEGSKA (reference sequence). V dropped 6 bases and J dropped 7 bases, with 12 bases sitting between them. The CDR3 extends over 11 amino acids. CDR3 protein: CSAPDRYEAFF. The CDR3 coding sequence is TGCAGTGCCCCGGACAGATATGAAGCTTTCTTT.

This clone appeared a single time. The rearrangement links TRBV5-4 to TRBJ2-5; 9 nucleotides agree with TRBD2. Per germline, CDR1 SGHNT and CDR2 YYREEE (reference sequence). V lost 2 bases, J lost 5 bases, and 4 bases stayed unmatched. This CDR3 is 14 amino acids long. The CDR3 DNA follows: TGTGCCAGCAGCTTAGCGGGGGGCAGGGAGACCCAGTACTTC. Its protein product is CASSLAGGRETQYF.

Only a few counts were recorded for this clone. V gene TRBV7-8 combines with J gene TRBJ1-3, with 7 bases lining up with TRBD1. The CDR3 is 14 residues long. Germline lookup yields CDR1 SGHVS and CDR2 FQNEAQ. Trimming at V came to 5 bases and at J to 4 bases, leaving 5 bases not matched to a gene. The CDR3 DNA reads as TGTGCCAGCAGCGTGACAGGGACAGGAAACACCATATATTTT. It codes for CASSVTGTGNTIYF.